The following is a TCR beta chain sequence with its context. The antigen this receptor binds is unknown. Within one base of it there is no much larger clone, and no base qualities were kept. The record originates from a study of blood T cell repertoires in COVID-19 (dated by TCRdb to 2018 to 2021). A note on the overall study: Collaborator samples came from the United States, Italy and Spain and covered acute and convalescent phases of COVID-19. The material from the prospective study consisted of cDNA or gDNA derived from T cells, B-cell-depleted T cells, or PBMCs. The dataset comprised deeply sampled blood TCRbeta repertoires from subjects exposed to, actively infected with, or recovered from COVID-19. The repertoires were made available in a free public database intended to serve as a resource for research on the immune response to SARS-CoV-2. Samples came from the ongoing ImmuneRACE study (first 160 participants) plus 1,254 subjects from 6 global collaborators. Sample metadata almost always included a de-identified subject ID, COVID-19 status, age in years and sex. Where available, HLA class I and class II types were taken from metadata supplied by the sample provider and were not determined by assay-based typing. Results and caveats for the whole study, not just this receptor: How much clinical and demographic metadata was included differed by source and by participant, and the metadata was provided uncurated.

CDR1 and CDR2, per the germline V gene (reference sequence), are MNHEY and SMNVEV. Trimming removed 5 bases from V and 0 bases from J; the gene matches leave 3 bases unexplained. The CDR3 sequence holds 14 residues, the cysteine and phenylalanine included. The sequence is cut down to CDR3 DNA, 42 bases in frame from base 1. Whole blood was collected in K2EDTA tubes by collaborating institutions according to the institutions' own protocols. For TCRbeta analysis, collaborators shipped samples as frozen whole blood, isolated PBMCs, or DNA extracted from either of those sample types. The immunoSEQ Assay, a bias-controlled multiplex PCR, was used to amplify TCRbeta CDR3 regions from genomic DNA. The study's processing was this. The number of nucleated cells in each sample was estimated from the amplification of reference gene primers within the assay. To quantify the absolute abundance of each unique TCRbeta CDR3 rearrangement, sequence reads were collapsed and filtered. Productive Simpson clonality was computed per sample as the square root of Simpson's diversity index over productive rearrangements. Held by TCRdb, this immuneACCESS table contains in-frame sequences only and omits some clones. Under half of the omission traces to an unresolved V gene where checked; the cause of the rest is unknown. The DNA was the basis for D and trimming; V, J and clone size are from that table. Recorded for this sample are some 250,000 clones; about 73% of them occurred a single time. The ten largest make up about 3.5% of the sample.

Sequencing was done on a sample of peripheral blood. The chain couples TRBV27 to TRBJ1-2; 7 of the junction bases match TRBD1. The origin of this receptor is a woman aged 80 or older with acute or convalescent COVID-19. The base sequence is TGTGCCAGCAGTCCGGGACAGTCTAACTATGGCTACACCTTC. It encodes CASSPGQSNYGYTF.